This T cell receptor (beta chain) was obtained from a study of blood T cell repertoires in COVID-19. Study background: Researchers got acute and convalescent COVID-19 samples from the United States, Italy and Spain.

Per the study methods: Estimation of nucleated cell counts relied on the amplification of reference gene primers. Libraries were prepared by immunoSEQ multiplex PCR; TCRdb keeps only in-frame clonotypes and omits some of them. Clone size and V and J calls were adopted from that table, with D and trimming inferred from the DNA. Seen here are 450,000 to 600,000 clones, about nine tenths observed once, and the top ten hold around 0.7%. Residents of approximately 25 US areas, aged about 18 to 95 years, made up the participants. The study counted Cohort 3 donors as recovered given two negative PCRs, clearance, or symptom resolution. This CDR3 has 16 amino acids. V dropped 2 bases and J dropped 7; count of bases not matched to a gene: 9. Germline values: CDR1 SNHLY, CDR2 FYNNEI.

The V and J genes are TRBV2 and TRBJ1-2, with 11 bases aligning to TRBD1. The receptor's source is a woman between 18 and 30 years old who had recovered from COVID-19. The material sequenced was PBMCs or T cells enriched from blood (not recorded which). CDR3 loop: CASSERGTGGGGGYTF. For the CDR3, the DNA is TGTGCCAGCAGTGAACGGGGGACAGGGGGAGGTGGTGGCTACACCTTC.